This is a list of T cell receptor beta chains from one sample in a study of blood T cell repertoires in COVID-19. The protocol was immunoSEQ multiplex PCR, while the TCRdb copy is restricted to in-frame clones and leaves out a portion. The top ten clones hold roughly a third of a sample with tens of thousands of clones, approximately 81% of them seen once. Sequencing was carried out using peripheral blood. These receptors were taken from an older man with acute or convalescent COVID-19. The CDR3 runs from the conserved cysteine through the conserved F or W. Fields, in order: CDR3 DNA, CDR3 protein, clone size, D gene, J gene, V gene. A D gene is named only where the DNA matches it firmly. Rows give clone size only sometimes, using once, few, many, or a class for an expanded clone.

DNA: TGCGCCAGCAGCCAAGCGGGGGGGCGGTCCTACGAGCAGTACTTC
CDR3: CASSQAGGRSYEQYF
size: -
D: TRBD2
J: TRBJ2-7
V: TRBV4-3

DNA: TGCGCCAGCAGCCCCGCGGCTAACTATGGCTACACCTTC
CDR3: CASSPAANYGYTF
size: -
D: -
J: TRBJ1-2
V: TRBV5-1

DNA: TGTGCCAGCTCACCGGGGCAGGGGTGGACTGAAGCTTTCTTT
CDR3: CASSPGQGWTEAFF
size: -
D: -
J: TRBJ1-1
V: TRBV18

DNA: TGCAGCGTTGAAGGGACTACCAGGAAGACCCAGTACTTC
CDR3: CSVEGTTRKTQYF
size: -
D: -
J: TRBJ2-5
V: TRBV29-1

DNA: TGTGCCAGCAGCAAGACGCGGGGGGATCTCTACAATGAGCAGTTCTTC
CDR3: CASSKTRGDLYNEQFF
size: -
D: TRBD2
J: TRBJ2-1
V: TRBV7-6

DNA: TGTGCCAGCAGCTTAGCTACAGTAAACCTTGAAGCTTTCTTT
CDR3: CASSLATVNLEAFF
size: -
D: -
J: TRBJ1-1
V: TRBV7-8

DNA: TGTGCCAGCAGTTACGGGGGTTTGGGGGGGGAATCACCCCTCCACTTT
CDR3: CASSYGGLGGESPLHF
size: -
D: -
J: TRBJ1-6
V: TRBV6-5

DNA: TGTGCCAGCAGCCACGGACAACCCGGGGAGCTGTTTTTT
CDR3: CASSHGQPGELFF
size: -
D: -
J: TRBJ2-2
V: TRBV3-1/TRBV3-2

DNA: TGTGCCAGCAGTCGGGACTTCTCGAACACCGGGGAGCTGTTTTTT
CDR3: CASSRDFSNTGELFF
size: -
D: -
J: TRBJ2-2
V: TRBV6-4

DNA: TGTGCCAGCAGCCATCGGAGACAGGGCGAGCAGTACTTC
CDR3: CASSHRRQGEQYF
size: -
D: TRBD1
J: TRBJ2-7
V: TRBV12-3/TRBV12-4

DNA: TGTGCCAGCAGTTACTTCGGACTAGGAGAGACCCAGTACTTC
CDR3: CASSYFGLGETQYF
size: -
D: TRBD2
J: TRBJ2-5
V: TRBV6-5

DNA: TGCGCCAGCAGTATGTCCGGGGAGCTGTTTTTT
CDR3: CASSMSGELFF
size: -
D: -
J: TRBJ2-2
V: TRBV5-1

DNA: TGCGCCAGCAGCTTCCGGGGTGCCCGTGGGGAGTTTTCGTCTATTAATTCACCCCTCCACTTT
CDR3: CASSFRGARGEFSSINSPLHF
size: -
D: -
J: TRBJ1-6
V: TRBV5-1

DNA: TGTGCCAGCAGGGATCTAGCGGGATTATACCAAGAGACCCAGTACTTC
CDR3: CASRDLAGLYQETQYF
size: -
D: TRBD2
J: TRBJ2-5
V: TRBV3-1/TRBV3-2

DNA: TGTGCCAGCAGTCTGGTCGGGGAGGCCACAGATACGCAGTATTTT
CDR3: CASSLVGEATDTQYF
size: -
D: -
J: TRBJ2-3
V: TRBV5-6

DNA: TGTGCCAGCTCACCAGGGGCGCGACAGGGGTACGAGCAGTACTTC
CDR3: CASSPGARQGYEQYF
size: -
D: TRBD1
J: TRBJ2-7
V: TRBV18

DNA: TGTGCCAGTAGTATTCCGGGGAACACCGGGGAGCTGTTTTTT
CDR3: CASSIPGNTGELFF
size: -
D: -
J: TRBJ2-2
V: TRBV19

DNA: TGCAGCGTTGAAGGGGGGGGAGGCTACACCTTC
CDR3: CSVEGGGGYTF
size: -
D: -
J: TRBJ1-2
V: TRBV29-1

DNA: TGTGCCAGCTCGGTGGGTATCGGGAAGGATGAGCAGTTCTTC
CDR3: CASSVGIGKDEQFF
size: -
D: -
J: TRBJ2-1
V: TRBV18

DNA: TGTGCCAGCAGTTACTCGAGAGTATACAATGAGCAGTTCTTC
CDR3: CASSYSRVYNEQFF
size: -
D: -
J: TRBJ2-1
V: TRBV6-6

DNA: TGTGCCAGCAGCCTTAGCGGGGGGCGCAGCACAGATACGCAGTATTTT
CDR3: CASSLSGGRSTDTQYF
size: -
D: TRBD2
J: TRBJ2-3
V: TRBV7-2

DNA: TGTGCCAGTAGTAACAGGGTCGAGGATAATGAAAAACTGTTTTTT
CDR3: CASSNRVEDNEKLFF
size: -
D: -
J: TRBJ1-4
V: TRBV19

DNA: TGTGCCAGCGAGGTGGGAGGGGACACTGAAGCTTTCTTT
CDR3: CASEVGGDTEAFF
size: -
D: -
J: TRBJ1-1
V: TRBV7-2

DNA: TGTGCCAGCAGTCTTAGCGGGGGGGCAGCAGAGACCCAGTACTTC
CDR3: CASSLSGGAAETQYF
size: -
D: TRBD2
J: TRBJ2-5
V: TRBV6-4

DNA: TGCGCCAGCAGAACCACCCCCGGGGAGAGGTACGAGCAGTACTTC
CDR3: CASRTTPGERYEQYF
size: -
D: -
J: TRBJ2-7
V: TRBV5-1

DNA: TGTGCCAGTAGTATCGGACAGGGTCTGAACACTGAAGCTTTCTTT
CDR3: CASSIGQGLNTEAFF
size: -
D: TRBD1
J: TRBJ1-1
V: TRBV19

DNA: TGTGCCAGCAGTGAAGCGGCCGGGACAGGGGGATATGGCTACACCTTC
CDR3: CASSEAAGTGGYGYTF
size: -
D: TRBD1
J: TRBJ1-2
V: TRBV6-1

DNA: TGTGCCAGCAGTTTAGAGACAGGCTACGAGCAGTACTTC
CDR3: CASSLETGYEQYF
size: -
D: -
J: TRBJ2-7
V: TRBV12-3/TRBV12-4

DNA: TGTGCCAGCTCACGACCTCGGGGGAAGAACGGGGACGAGCCATCGGGACTAGGCGGCTACACCTTC
CDR3: CASSRPRGKNGDEPSGLGGYTF
size: -
D: -
J: TRBJ1-2
V: TRBV18

DNA: TGTGCCAGTAGCCCGGACAGCTCCTATGGCTACACCTTC
CDR3: CASSPDSSYGYTF
size: -
D: -
J: TRBJ1-2
V: TRBV19

DNA: TGTGCCAGCAGCTCAAGACTAGCGGGGGCCACAGATACGCAGTATTTT
CDR3: CASSSRLAGATDTQYF
size: -
D: TRBD2
J: TRBJ2-3
V: TRBV11-1

DNA: TGTGCCAGCACCATGGGACAGAACTATGGCTACACCTTC
CDR3: CASTMGQNYGYTF
size: -
D: TRBD1
J: TRBJ1-2
V: TRBV6-5

DNA: TGCAGCGTCGGTAGACCTATGACAGGGGTCTATGGCTACACCTTC
CDR3: CSVGRPMTGVYGYTF
size: -
D: TRBD1
J: TRBJ1-2
V: TRBV29-1

DNA: TGTGCCTGGAGCCCCGGACAGGGCGGGCAGTACTTC
CDR3: CAWSPGQGGQYF
size: -
D: TRBD1
J: TRBJ2-7
V: TRBV30

DNA: TGTGCCAGCAGCTCTGAGGGGGCTGGAACTAATGAAAAACTGTTTTTT
CDR3: CASSSEGAGTNEKLFF
size: once
D: TRBD1
J: TRBJ1-4
V: TRBV14

DNA: TGTGCCAGCAGTCAGACAAGGGGAGATACGCAGTATTTT
CDR3: CASSQTRGDTQYF
size: few
D: -
J: TRBJ2-3
V: TRBV7-8

DNA: TGTGCCAGTAGTGGTGGTCGGGGTCTTAATTCACCCCTCCACTTT
CDR3: CASSGGRGLNSPLHF
size: -
D: -
J: TRBJ1-6
V: TRBV19

DNA: TGTGCCAGCACCTTTCGCAGGGACGCGGAGGGGGGCTACACCTTC
CDR3: CASTFRRDAEGGYTF
size: -
D: -
J: TRBJ1-2
V: TRBV6-5

DNA: TGTGCCAGCAGCACCACCCGGAGGGTTTTAGATACGCAGTATTTT
CDR3: CASSTTRRVLDTQYF
size: -
D: -
J: TRBJ2-3
V: TRBV11-2

DNA: TGTGCCTGGAGTCTTACTTCTGGAAACACCATATATTTT
CDR3: CAWSLTSGNTIYF
size: few
D: -
J: TRBJ1-3
V: TRBV30

DNA: TGCGCCAGCAGCTTGGCAACACCGGGGTATTCACCCCTCCACTTT
CDR3: CASSLATPGYSPLHF
size: -
D: -
J: TRBJ1-6
V: TRBV5-1

DNA: TGTGCCAGCTCACCAGGGGAGGGAGATACGCAGTATTTT
CDR3: CASSPGEGDTQYF
size: once
D: TRBD2
J: TRBJ2-3
V: TRBV18

DNA: TGTGCCAGCCGGGACAACACAGATACGCAGTATTTT
CDR3: CASRDNTDTQYF
size: -
D: -
J: TRBJ2-3
V: TRBV6-5